One and the same sample provided the 5 T cell receptor beta chains below, sequenced in a study of T cell changes during pregnancy in multiple sclerosis. Sequenced by immunoSEQ multiplex PCR; TCRdb stores in-frame clones only, minus some. The data contain approximately 44,000 clones, approximately 90% of them singletons. The source material was CD4+ T cells from peripheral blood mononuclear cells, sampled before pregnancy. These receptors all stem from a female donor with multiple sclerosis, enrolled in a pregnancy study.

The rearrangement uses TRBV19 and TRBJ2-7; TRBD1 matches at 10 bases. V lost 2 bases to trimming and J lost 1 base; unmatched junction nucleotides: 2. The CDR3 consists of 15 residues. Germline values: CDR1 LNHDA, CDR2 SQIVND (reference sequence). The CDR3 coding sequence is TGTGCCAGTAGTATACCGGGACAGGGGTCCTACGAGCAGTACTTC. Its protein product is CASSIPGQGSYEQYF.

The chain uses TRBV2 and TRBJ1-2; D might be TRBD1 (6 bases). Trimming removed 6 bases at V and 3 bases at J, with 14 bases between. The germline CDR1 and CDR2 sequences are SNHLY and FYNNEI. This CDR3 is built from 14 residues. DNA for the CDR3: TGTGCCAGCAGCGGAACAGGGACATACTATGGCTACACCTTC. Translating it yields CASSGTGTYYGYTF.

This clone was detected only once. The rearrangement joins TRBV7-6 to TRBJ1-1, with 8 bases that match TRBD1. CDR1 is SGHVS, CDR2 FNYEAQ, per germline. CDR3 length: 16 amino acids. V gave up 3 bases and J gave up 2 bases; unmatched junction bases: 8. CDR3 nucleotide sequence: TGTGCCAGCAGCTTGGCACCAGGGGGCAGAAACACTGAAGCTTTCTTT. It encodes CASSLAPGGRNTEAFF.

The chain links TRBV19 to TRBJ1-2; weak D call: TRBD1 (5 bases). Germline V gene sequence: CDR1 LNHDA, CDR2 SQIVND (reference sequence). CDR3 length equals 12 residues. The V gene lost 9 bases and the J gene lost 5 bases, with 13 bases spanning the gap. The CDR3 is CASGGERYGYTF. The CDR3 region has the DNA TGTGCCAGCGGAGGGGAGAGATATGGCTACACCTTC.

CDR3 region: CASSRGQVEKLFF. The CDR3 DNA is TGTGCCAGCAGCCGAGGACAGGTTGAAAAACTGTTTTTT. The chain recombines TRBV7-9 with TRBJ1-4, with 7 bases aligning to TRBD1. There are 13 residues in the CDR3. V trimming: 5 bases; J trimming: 7 bases; junction bases outside the gene matches: 4. CDR1 and CDR2 from the germline V gene are SEHNR and FQNEAQ (reference sequence).